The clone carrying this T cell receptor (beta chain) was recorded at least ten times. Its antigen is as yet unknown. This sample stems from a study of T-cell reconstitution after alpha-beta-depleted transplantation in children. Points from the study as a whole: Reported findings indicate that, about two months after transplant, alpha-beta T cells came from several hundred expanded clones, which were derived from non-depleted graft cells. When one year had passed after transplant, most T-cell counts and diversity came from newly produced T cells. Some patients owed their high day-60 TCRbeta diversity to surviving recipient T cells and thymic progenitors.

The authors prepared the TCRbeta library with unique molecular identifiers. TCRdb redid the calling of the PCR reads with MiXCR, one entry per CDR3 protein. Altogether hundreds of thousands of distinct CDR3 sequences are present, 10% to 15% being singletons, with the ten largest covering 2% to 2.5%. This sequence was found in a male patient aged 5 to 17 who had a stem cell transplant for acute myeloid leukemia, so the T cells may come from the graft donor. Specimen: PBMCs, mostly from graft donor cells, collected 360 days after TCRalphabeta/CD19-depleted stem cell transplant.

In DNA form, the CDR3 reads TGTGCCAGCAGCCCGCGTGACACGAAAAACATTCAGTACTTC. It translates to CASSPRDTKNIQYF. The rearrangement uses TRBV7-9 and TRBJ2-4; no definite D call. This CDR3 region has 14 residues. The V end lost 5 bases, the J end lost 4 bases, and 12 bases lay between the germline ends. The germline V gene has CDR1 SEHNR and CDR2 FQNEAQ (reference sequence).